The rows below give T cell receptor beta chains drawn from one sample of a study of cytomegalovirus exposure and HLA in healthy donors. Profiling relied on immunoSEQ multiplex PCR, and the TCRdb table lists in-frame clones only, not all of them. The sample has approximately 270,000 clones, roughly 89% seen once. Sequencing was performed on PBMCs. The receptors stem from a woman younger than 35 in good health and CMV-seronegative. The CDR3 runs from the conserved cysteine through the conserved F or W. D genes are given only for firm matches. The listing skips clone size in some rows; elsewhere it reads once, few, many or a size class.

V	D	size	J	CDR3	DNA
TRBV7-2	TRBD2	few	TRBJ2-2	CASSSLAGDTGELFF	TGTGCCAGCAGCTCACTAGCGGGGGATACCGGGGAGCTGTTTTTT
TRBV5-4	TRBD1	.	TRBJ1-2	CASSSLTGRDGYTF	TGTGCCAGCAGCTCGTTGACAGGGAGAGATGGCTACACCTTC
TRBV7-9	.	.	TRBJ1-5	CASSLGGGQPQHF	TGTGCCAGCAGCTTGGGGGGTGGTCAGCCCCAGCATTTT
TRBV27	.	.	TRBJ1-6	CASSLGRGTYNSPLHF	TGTGCCAGCAGTTTAGGCCGAGGGACCTATAATTCACCCCTCCACTTT
TRBV11-2	.	.	TRBJ1-1	CASSPEARTEAFF	TGTGCCAGCAGCCCAGAGGCTCGGACTGAAGCTTTCTTT
TRBV9	TRBD2	.	TRBJ2-5	CASSSPRTSGEETQYF	TGTGCCAGCAGCTCCCCCCGGACTAGCGGTGAAGAGACCCAGTACTTC
TRBV4-1	TRBD2	.	TRBJ2-1	CASSPRMGGGPPNEQFF	TGCGCCAGCAGCCCACGAATGGGCGGGGGGCCGCCTAATGAGCAGTTCTTC
TRBV4-3	.	.	TRBJ2-2	CASSQEAGYAGELFF	TGCGCCAGCAGCCAAGAGGCAGGGTACGCCGGGGAGCTGTTTTTT
TRBV2	TRBD1	.	TRBJ1-5	CASSWTGEGNQPQHF	TGTGCCAGCAGTTGGACAGGGGAAGGTAATCAGCCCCAGCATTTT
TRBV13	.	.	TRBJ1-2	CASSLAAGGRNGYTF	TGTGCCAGCAGCTTAGCCGCGGGGGGCCGGAATGGCTACACCTTC